The 7 T cell receptor beta chains below come from one sample, sequenced in a study of OX40 agonist ivuxolimab in advanced cancers. Only in-frame clones appear in the TCRdb table, and some are missing; sequencing was by immunoSEQ multiplex PCR. The repertoire holds 55,000 to 80,000 clones, with around four fifths as singletons. The material was CD4+ or CD8+ T cells sorted from blood, obtained in a trial of the OX40 agonist ivuxolimab. These receptors all come from an adult with an advanced solid tumor such as melanoma, head and neck, liver or kidney cancer.

This chain uses TRBV4-1 with TRBJ2-7, with D possibly matching TRBD2 (6 bases). In germline, CDR1 is MGHRA, CDR2 YSYEKL. The CDR3 loop spans 13 amino acids. The V and J ends lost 2 bases and 5 bases respectively, with 10 bases between them. This CDR3 reads CASSQLATHEQYF. In DNA, the CDR3 is TGCGCCAGCAGCCAACTAGCGACCCACGAGCAGTACTTC.

Written as DNA, the CDR3 is TGCGCCAGCAGCTCGCTAGCGGGGGGGTACAATGAGCAGTTCTTC. Encoded protein: CASSSLAGGYNEQFF. The chain combines TRBV5-1 with TRBJ2-1; 12 bases align to TRBD2. The CDR3 is 15 residues long. Trimming at V came to 3 bases and at J to 4 bases, leaving 2 bases not matched to a gene. Germline V gene lookup returns CDR1 SGHRS and CDR2 YFSETQ.

The sample holds a few counts of this clone. This rearrangement joins TRBV7-3 to TRBJ1-6; TRBD1 aligns across 9 bases. This CDR3 contains 13 residues. CDR1 and CDR2 (germline): SGHTA, FQGTGA. The ends lost 8 bases at V and 10 bases at J; junction bases unmatched: 6. The CDR3 bases are TGTGCCAGCTCACGGGACAGGGAATCACCCCTCCACTTT. Amino acid sequence: CASSRDRESPLHF. Variable domain in full (rest from reference TRBV7-3 and TRBJ1-6): GAGVSQTPSNKVTEKGKYVELRCDPISGHTALYWYRQSLGQGPEFLIYFQGTGAADDSGLPNDRFFAVRPEGSVSTLKIQRTERGDSAVYLCASSRDRESPLHFGNGTRLTVT.

This clone was detected a few times. CDR3: CASSAGLAGGNNEQFF. CDR3 sequence (DNA): TGTGCCAGCAGCGCGGGACTAGCGGGGGGGAACAATGAGCAGTTCTTC. This sequence joins TRBV7-3 and TRBJ2-1, with 16 bases aligning to TRBD2. V was pared by 5 bases and J by 5 bases, with 3 bases of the junction left unmatched. Germline V gene sequence: CDR1 SGHTA, CDR2 FQGTGA. The CDR3 runs 16 residues.

This clone was detected only a few times. In nucleotides, the CDR3 is TGTGCCAGCTCACCCACCGGGGACACTGAAGCTTTCTTT. Translated: CASSPTGDTEAFF. The chain links TRBV18 to TRBJ1-1; no firm D call. V lost 3 bases and J lost 3, with 8 bases in between. Germline V CDR1 and CDR2: KGHSH, LQKENI. The CDR3 loop spans 13 amino acids.

A remark on this clone: Different DNA sequences within this sample yield the same CDR3. The chain links TRBV4-3 to TRBJ2-5, with 8 bases matching TRBD1. J lost 5 bases, V lost 3 bases, and 2 bases had no gene match. This CDR3 spans 13 amino acids. From germline, CDR1 is LGHNA and CDR2 YSLEER. The CDR3: CASSQDREETQYF. Here the CDR3 DNA reads TGCGCCAGCAGCCAGGACAGGGAGGAGACCCAGTACTTC.

J is TRBJ2-3 and V is TRBV10-2; D not resolved. Trimming left V 4 bases short and J 5 bases short, with 10 bases between. The V gene's germline CDR1 is WSHSY and CDR2 SAAADI. The CDR3 is 13 residues long. CDR3 DNA sequence: TGCGCCAGCAGTGGGCAAAAATTAGATACGCAGTATTTT. Its translation: CASSGQKLDTQYF.